This T cell receptor beta chain was observed in a study of cytomegalovirus exposure and HLA in healthy donors. The trim removed 2 bases at V and 7 bases at J, leaving 6 bases unmatched. From germline, CDR1 is SNHLY and CDR2 FYNNEI. This CDR3 has 15 residues. The PCR was carried out with 60 Vbeta primers and 13 Jbeta primers. The data were produced by immunoSEQ multiplex PCR, yet TCRdb's version contains in-frame clones alone and is incomplete. The sample carries about 200,000 clones, around 78% recorded once. This TCR was sampled from a man younger than 45 in good health and CMV-seronegative. The material sequenced was PBMCs. V usage is TRBV2 and J usage is TRBJ2-2, with 8 bases lining up with TRBD2. CDR3 bases: TGTGCCAGCAGTGAAAGCGGGAGAGCCTTCGGGGAGCTGTTTTTT. It codes for CASSESGRAFGELFF.